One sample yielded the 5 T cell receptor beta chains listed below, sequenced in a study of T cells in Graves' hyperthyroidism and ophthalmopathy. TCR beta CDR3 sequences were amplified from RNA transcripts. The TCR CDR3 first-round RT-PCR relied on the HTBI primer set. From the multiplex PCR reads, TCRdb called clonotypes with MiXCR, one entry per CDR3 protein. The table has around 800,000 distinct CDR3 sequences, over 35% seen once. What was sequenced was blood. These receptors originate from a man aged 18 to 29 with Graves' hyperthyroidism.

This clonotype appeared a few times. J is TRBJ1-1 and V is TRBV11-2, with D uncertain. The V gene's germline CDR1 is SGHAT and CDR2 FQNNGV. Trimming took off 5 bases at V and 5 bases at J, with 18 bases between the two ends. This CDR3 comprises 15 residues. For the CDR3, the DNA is TGTGCCAGCAGCCGACTGGTCGGCCGGAGGACTGAAGCTTTCTTT. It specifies CASSRLVGRRTEAFF.

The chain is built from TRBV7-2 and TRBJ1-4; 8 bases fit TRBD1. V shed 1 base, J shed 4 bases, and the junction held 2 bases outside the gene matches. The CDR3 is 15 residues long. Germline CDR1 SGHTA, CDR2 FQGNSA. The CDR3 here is CASSLGQGFNEKLFF. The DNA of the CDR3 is TGTGCCAGCAGCTTAGGACAGGGGTTTAATGAAAAACTGTTTTTT.

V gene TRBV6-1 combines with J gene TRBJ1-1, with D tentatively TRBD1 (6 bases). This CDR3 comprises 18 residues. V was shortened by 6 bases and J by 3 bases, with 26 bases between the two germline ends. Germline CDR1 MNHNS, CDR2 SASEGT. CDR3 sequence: CASRARGGWSTADTEAFF. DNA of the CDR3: TGTGCCAGCAGGGCGAGGGGGGGGTGGTCCACAGCGGACACTGAAGCTTTCTTT.

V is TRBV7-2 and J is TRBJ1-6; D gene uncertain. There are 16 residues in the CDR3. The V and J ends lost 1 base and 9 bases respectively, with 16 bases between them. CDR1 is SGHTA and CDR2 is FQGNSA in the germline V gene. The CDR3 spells CASSLVDGVRGSPLHF. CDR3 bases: TGTGCCAGCAGCTTAGTGGATGGCGTCCGTGGTTCACCCCTCCACTTT.

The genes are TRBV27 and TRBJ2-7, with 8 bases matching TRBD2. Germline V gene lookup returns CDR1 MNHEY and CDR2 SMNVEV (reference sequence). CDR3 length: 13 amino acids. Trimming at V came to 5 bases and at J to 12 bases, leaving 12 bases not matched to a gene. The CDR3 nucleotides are TGTGCCAGCAGTCTCCATCGGCGGGAGGTGCTGTACTTC. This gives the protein CASSLHRREVLYF.